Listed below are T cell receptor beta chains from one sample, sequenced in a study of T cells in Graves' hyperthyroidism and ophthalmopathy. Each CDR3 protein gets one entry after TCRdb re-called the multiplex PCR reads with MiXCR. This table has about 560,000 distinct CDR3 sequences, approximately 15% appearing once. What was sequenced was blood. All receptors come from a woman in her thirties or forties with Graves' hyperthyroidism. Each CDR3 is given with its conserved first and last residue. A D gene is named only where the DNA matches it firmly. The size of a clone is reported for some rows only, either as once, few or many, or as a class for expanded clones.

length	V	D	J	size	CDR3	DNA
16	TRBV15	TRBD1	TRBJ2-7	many	CATRRVGTGGGDEQYF	TGTGCCACCAGGCGAGTTGGGACAGGGGGGGGGGACGAGCAGTACTTC
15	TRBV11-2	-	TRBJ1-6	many	CASSQSPRARSPLHF	TGTGCCAGCAGCCAAAGCCCGAGGGCTCGCTCACCCCTCCACTTT
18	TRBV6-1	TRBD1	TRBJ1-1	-	CASSETTGTGGFDTEAFF	TGTGCCAGCAGTGAAACTACCGGGACAGGGGGCTTCGACACTGAAGCTTTCTTT
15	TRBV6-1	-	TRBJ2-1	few	CASSEMARSYNEQFF	TGTGCCAGCAGTGAAATGGCTCGCTCCTACAATGAGCAGTTCTTC
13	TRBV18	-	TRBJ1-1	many	CASSPGPNTEAFF	TGTGCCAGCTCACCGGGCCCGAACACTGAAGCTTTCTTT
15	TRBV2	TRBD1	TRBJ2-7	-	CASSVGQGGRNERYF	TGTGCCAGCAGCGTCGGACAGGGGGGCCGGAACGAGCGGTACTTC
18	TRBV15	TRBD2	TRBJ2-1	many	CATSPPGLAGVGGNEQFF	TGTGCCACCAGCCCACCGGGACTAGCGGGAGTAGGGGGCAATGAGCAGTTCTTC
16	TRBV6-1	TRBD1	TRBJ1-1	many	CASRDRGLLGVTEAFF	TGTGCCAGCAGGGACAGGGGGCTTTTGGGTGTGACTGAAGCTTTCTTT
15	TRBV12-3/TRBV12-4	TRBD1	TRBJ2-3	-	CASSTGTAHTDTQYF	TGTGCCAGCAGTACCGGGACAGCCCACACAGATACGCAGTATTTT
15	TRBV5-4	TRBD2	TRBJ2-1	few	CASSNPSGRTNEQFF	TGTGCCAGCAGCAACCCTAGCGGGAGGACCAATGAGCAGTTCTTC
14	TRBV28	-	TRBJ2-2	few	CASSFNGYTGELFF	TGTGCCAGCAGTTTTAACGGTTACACCGGGGAGCTGTTTTTT
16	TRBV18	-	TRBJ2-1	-	CASSPPGRGSYNEQFF	TGTGCCAGCTCACCACCGGGAAGGGGATCCTACAATGAGCAGTTCTTC
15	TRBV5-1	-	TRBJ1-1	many	CASSLTGTLNTEAFF	TGCGCCAGCAGCTTGACCGGGACGTTGAACACTGAAGCTTTCTTT
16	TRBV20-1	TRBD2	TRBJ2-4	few	CSARTGLAGGKNIQYF	TGCAGTGCTAGAACTGGACTAGCGGGAGGGAAAAACATTCAGTACTTC
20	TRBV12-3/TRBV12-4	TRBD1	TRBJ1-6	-	CASSQIDRTGVFSYNSPLHF	TGTGCCAGCAGCCAAATCGACAGGACAGGGGTTTTTTCCTATAATTCACCCCTCCACTTT
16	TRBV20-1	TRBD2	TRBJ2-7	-	CSARGTLGLAVYEQYF	TGCAGTGCTAGAGGCACGCTGGGACTAGCTGTCTACGAGCAGTACTTC
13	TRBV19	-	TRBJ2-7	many	CASSMSVSYEQYF	TGTGCCAGTAGTATGTCTGTCTCCTACGAGCAGTACTTC